The 30 T cell receptor beta chains listed next were all sequenced from one sample in a study of blood T cells in healthy people across ages. PCR was performed a second time for about 7 to 12 cycles using a sample-barcoded 5' primer and a J-beta primer mix. Using its own MiXCR run on the 5' RACE reads, TCRdb lists one record per CDR3 protein. The profile shows hundreds of thousands of distinct CDR3 sequences, roughly 50% of them singletons. Material: blood. The receptors derive from a man aged 25-45 years in good health.

This clonotype appeared a few times. The chain carries TRBV6-2 or TRBV6-3 and TRBJ2-2; 12 nucleotides line up with TRBD2. The ends lost 5 bases at V and 6 bases at J; junction bases unmatched: 13. This CDR3 spans 18 amino acids. The germline CDR1 and CDR2 sequences are MNHEY and SVGEGT. DNA for the CDR3: TGTGCCAGCAGTCCTTATAGAGGACTAGCGGGATCGGCCGGGGAGCTGTTTTTT. This sequence encodes CASSPYRGLAGSAGELFF.

The V and J genes are TRBV28 and TRBJ1-6; D gene unclear. This CDR3 contains 17 residues. Germline V gene data show CDR1 as MDHEN and CDR2 as SYDVKM. Trimming pared 3 bases from V and 8 bases from J, leaving 20 bases between. For the CDR3, the DNA is TGTGCCAGCAGTTTGTTGAACCCGACACGGGAACATTCACCCCTCCACTTT. Translating gives CASSLLNPTREHSPLHF. The full variable domain, rest sourced from reference TRBV28 and TRBJ1-6, is DVKVTQSSRYLVKRTGEKVFLECVQDMDHENMFWYRQDPGLGLRLIYFSYDVKMKEKGDIPEGYSVSREKKERFSLILESASTNQTSMYLCASSLLNPTREHSPLHFGNGTRLTVT.

The chain carries TRBV7-2 and TRBJ2-1; tentatively, D is TRBD2 (6 bases). The V and J ends lost 5 bases and 6 bases respectively, with 17 bases between them. CDR3 length: 15 amino acids. Germline CDR1 and CDR2: SGHTA and FQGNSA. The CDR3 bases are TGTGCCAGCAGCCGCTCAGCCATAGCGGCCAATGAGCAGTTCTTC. The encoded protein is CASSRSAIAANEQFF.

This clonotype was seen a few times. V usage is TRBV25-1 and J usage is TRBJ2-1; 9 bases line up with TRBD1. The CDR3 loop spans 14 amino acids. CDR1 and CDR2 from the germline V gene are MGHDK and SYGVNS. The ends lost 7 bases at V and 1 base at J; junction bases unmatched: 2. The CDR3 nucleotides read TGTGCCAGCACCGGGACAGGGTCCTACAATGAGCAGTTCTTC. It translates to CASTGTGSYNEQFF.

The chain has TRBV20-1 and TRBJ2-5; 7 nucleotides agree with TRBD2. The J call is uncertain, as TRBJ2-7 better fits the DNA end. Germline loops: CDR1 DFQATT, CDR2 SNEGSKA (reference sequence). The CDR3 is 14 amino acids. The CDR3 region has the DNA TGCAGTGCCCTGGGGAGGGAGACCTTCTACGAGCAGTACTTC. It codes for CSALGRETFYEQYF.

V and J are TRBV28 and TRBJ1-1; tentatively, D is TRBD1 (6 bases). The V end was cut by 5 bases, the J end by 1 base, with 20 bases between. The CDR3 consists of 17 residues. Germline CDR1 is MDHEN and CDR2 is SYDVKM. CDR3 DNA: TGTGCCAGCAGTCTACACGCTTGGGGACACCAGAACACTGAAGCTTTCTTT. Its protein product is CASSLHAWGHQNTEAFF.

V is TRBV29-1 and J is TRBJ1-1, with D maybe TRBD1 (6 bases). CDR1 SQVTM and CDR2 ANQGSEA come from the germline V gene. The CDR3 covers 15 residues. Trimming stripped 2 bases from V and 6 bases from J, with 19 bases between. CDR3 DNA: TGCAGCGTTGAACTGGGGGCTCCGGCGTTCCCTGAAGCTTTCTTT. Translation: CSVELGAPAFPEAFF.

In DNA, the CDR3 is TGCAGTGCTAGCCTAGCGACCTCCTACAATGAGCAGTTCTTC. Translation: CSASLATSYNEQFF. This chain connects TRBV20-1 to TRBJ2-1, with D tentatively TRBD2 (6 bases). Trimming cost V 3 bases and J 0 bases, with 9 bases left between them. Per the germline V gene, CDR1 is DFQATT and CDR2 is SNEGSKA (reference sequence). The CDR3 covers 14 residues.

The rearrangement links TRBV7-2 to TRBJ2-7; D unclear. The V and J ends lost 5 bases and 7 bases respectively, with 24 bases between them. Germline CDR1 and CDR2: SGHTA and FQGNSA. The CDR3 sequence is 16 residues long. In DNA, the CDR3 is TGTGCCAGCAGCGACCCCTTGCGCAAGGTTGACAATGAGCAGTACTTC. Translated: CASSDPLRKVDNEQYF. Full variable domain (remainder filled in from reference TRBV7-2 and TRBJ2-7): GAGVSQSPSNKVTEKGKDVELRCDPISGHTALYWYRQSLGQGLEFLIYFQGNSAPDKSGLPSDRFSAERTGGSVSTLTIQRTQQEDSAVYLCASSDPLRKVDNEQYFGPGTRLTVT.

This clonotype was seen only a few times. CDR3 protein: CASSRTEVSYEQYF. The CDR3, as DNA: TGTGCCAGCAGTCGGACGGAGGTTTCCTACGAGCAGTACTTC. This rearrangement joins TRBV12-3 or TRBV12-4 to TRBJ2-7; a possible D gene is TRBD2 (5 bases). The CDR3 runs 14 residues. The V and J ends lost 5 bases and 1 base respectively, with 12 bases between them.

This clonotype was recorded only once. This chain joins TRBV25-1 and TRBJ2-5, with 8 bases matching TRBD2. V shed 6 bases, J shed 11 bases, and the junction held 11 bases outside the gene matches. CDR1 and CDR2 from the germline V gene are MGHDK and SYGVNS. This CDR3 comprises 13 residues. This CDR3 reads CASRSGSRNEQYF. The CDR3, as DNA: TGTGCCAGCAGGAGCGGGAGTAGGAATGAGCAGTACTTC.

The rearrangement links TRBV20-1 to TRBJ2-1; 13 bases are a match to TRBD2. The CDR3 spans 16 residues. Losses at the gene ends were 0 bases for V and 10 bases for J; bases not matched to a gene: 9. Germline V gene lookup returns CDR1 DFQATT and CDR2 SNEGSKA (reference sequence). The CDR3 nucleotides are TGCAGTGCTAGAGATCCTACTAGCGGGAGGGCGGGGGAGCAGTTCTTC. Protein: CSARDPTSGRAGEQFF.

This clonotype was detected once. J is TRBJ2-7 and V is TRBV2, with D uncertain. Germline CDR1 reads SNHLY; CDR2 reads FYNNEI. CDR3 size: 17 residues. Trimming took 3 bases from V and 1 from J, leaving 19 bases between them. CDR3 loop: CASSDVVYGALSYEQYF. The CDR3 nucleotides are TGTGCCAGCAGTGACGTAGTGTATGGAGCCTTATCCTACGAGCAGTACTTC.

V gene TRBV7-8 combines with J gene TRBJ2-5; 8 positions match TRBD2. The J segment lost 1 base and the V segment lost 4 bases, leaving 8 bases of the junction unmatched. This CDR3 comprises 16 residues. Per the germline V gene, CDR1 is SGHVS and CDR2 is FQNEAQ. The CDR3 loop reads CASSSPSSGVQETQYF. DNA of the CDR3: TGTGCCAGCAGCTCCCCTAGTAGCGGGGTCCAAGAGACCCAGTACTTC.

The rearrangement uses TRBV7-9 and TRBJ2-5, with 8 bases aligning to TRBD2. The V gene's germline CDR1 is SEHNR and CDR2 FQNEAQ (reference sequence). The CDR3 is 15 amino acids. V trimming: 4 bases; J trimming: 3 bases; junction bases outside the gene matches: 7. The CDR3 here is CASSWYAGGEETQYF. CDR3 nucleotide sequence: TGTGCCAGCAGCTGGTACGCGGGGGGAGAAGAGACCCAGTACTTC.

This chain joins TRBV4-3 and TRBJ2-2, with 9 nucleotides matching TRBD1. CDR1 LGHNA and CDR2 YSLEER come from the germline V gene. CDR3 length: 16 residues. V was pared by 2 bases and J by 8 bases, with 9 bases of the junction left unmatched. CDR3 residues: CASSQRQGGIWGELFF. The CDR3, as DNA: TGCGCCAGCAGCCAAAGACAGGGGGGCATCTGGGGGGAGCTGTTTTTT.

In its sample, this clonotype was seen a few times. As DNA, the CDR3 is TGCAGTGCTACTGGACTAGCGGGATTTGATGAGCAGTTCTTC. As protein: CSATGLAGFDEQFF. This rearrangement joins TRBV20-1 to TRBJ2-1, with TRBD2 identical over 12 bases. The trim removed 4 bases at V and 8 bases at J, leaving 6 bases unmatched. CDR1 is DFQATT and CDR2 is SNEGSKA in the germline V gene (reference sequence). The CDR3 runs 14 residues.

The chain uses TRBV7-8 and TRBJ2-2, with D hard to call. CDR1 is SGHVS, CDR2 FQNEAQ, per germline. The CDR3 length is 15 residues. V was shortened by 5 bases and J by 7 bases, with 17 bases between the two germline ends. CDR3 residues: CASSLIYYGGGELFF. In nucleotides, the CDR3 is TGTGCCAGCAGCCTTATATACTACGGCGGCGGGGAGCTGTTTTTT.

This clonotype was seen more than once but under ten times. The chain joins TRBV5-1 to TRBJ1-1, with D possibly TRBD1 on 6 matching bases. There are 15 residues in the CDR3. Trimming left V 4 bases short and J 0 bases short, with 13 bases between. Germline V gives CDR1 SGHRS, CDR2 YFSETQ. CDR3 sequence (DNA): TGCGCCAGCAGCGGAGGGACAAGCCTGAACACTGAAGCTTTCTTT. It is translated as CASSGGTSLNTEAFF. Full variable domain (outside the CDR3, taken from reference TRBV5-1 and TRBJ1-1): KAGVTQTPRYLIKTRGQQVTLSCSPISGHRSVSWYQQTPGQGLQFLFEYFSETQRNKGNFPGRFSGRQFSNSRSEMNVSTLELGDSALYLCASSGGTSLNTEAFFGQGTRLTVV.

This chain connects TRBV15 to TRBJ1-4; D unclear. With 1 base removed from V and 2 bases from J, the gap between germline ends came to 5 bases. The CDR3 is 14 amino acids. CDR1 is LNHNV and CDR2 is YYDKDF in the germline V gene (reference sequence). The CDR3 here is CATSRARTNEKLFF. CDR3 DNA: TGTGCCACCAGCAGAGCCCGTACTAATGAAAAACTGTTTTTT.

This clonotype was counted only a few times. The chain links TRBV29-1 to TRBJ2-1; D unresolved. The CDR3 sequence is 16 residues long. From germline, CDR1 is SQVTM and CDR2 ANQGSEA. Trimming cost V 4 bases and J 3 bases, with 19 bases left between them. Here the CDR3 reads CSVARRVMQYYNEQFF. The DNA for the CDR3 is TGCAGCGTTGCTCGTCGGGTAATGCAGTACTACAATGAGCAGTTCTTC.

V is TRBV20-1 and J is TRBJ1-5; 7 nucleotides agree with TRBD1. This CDR3 spans 15 amino acids. CDR1 is DFQATT and CDR2 is SNEGSKA in the germline V gene (reference sequence). Trimming took 3 bases from V and 5 from J; bases not matched to a gene: 10. CDR3 nucleotides: TGCAGTGCTAGCTTAGGGGGCAAGGGGGATCAGCCCCAGCATTTT. Amino acid sequence: CSASLGGKGDQPQHF.

The rearrangement links TRBV6-2 or TRBV6-3 to TRBJ2-7; D gene unclear. Germline assignment: CDR1 MNHEY and CDR2 SVGEGT. The CDR3 sequence is 14 residues long. Trimming removed 5 bases from V and 3 bases from J, with 14 bases in between. DNA of the CDR3: TGTGCCAGCAGTGAAATCGGGCCCCTCTACGAGCAGTACTTC. Amino acid sequence: CASSEIGPLYEQYF.

The chain employs TRBV7-3 and TRBJ2-1, with TRBD1 identical over 7 bases. CDR1 and CDR2 from the germline V gene are SGHTA and FQGTGA. The CDR3 extends over 16 amino acids. Trimming at V came to 1 base and at J to 4 bases, leaving 7 bases not matched to a gene. Here the CDR3 reads CASSLMGDRLYNEQFF. In DNA form, the CDR3 reads TGTGCCAGCAGCTTAATGGGGGACAGATTATACAATGAGCAGTTCTTC.

The chain couples TRBV5-1 to TRBJ2-1, with TRBD1 as a possible D gene (5 bases). The CDR3 is made up of 14 amino acids. Germline values: CDR1 SGHRS, CDR2 YFSETQ. The V end was cut by 0 bases, the J end by 7 bases, with 11 bases between. The CDR3 protein is CASSLVTGWNEQFF. The CDR3 DNA reads TGCGCCAGCAGCTTGGTAACAGGCTGGAATGAGCAGTTCTTC.

In the case of this clonotype: One end of the junction is discordant with germline, which a read error may explain. CDR3 in amino acids: CACSGDSWEQYF. CDR3 bases: TGTGCCTGCAGTGGGGACAGCTGGGAGCAGTACTTC. The gene calls are TRBV2 and TRBJ2-4, with 7 nucleotides matching TRBD1. Germline V gene lookup returns CDR1 SNHLY and CDR2 FYNNEI. This CDR3 is built from 12 residues.

This rearrangement joins TRBV6-2 or TRBV6-3 to TRBJ2-5, with D uncertain. The V end was cut by 0 bases, the J end by 2 bases, with 7 bases between. The CDR3 is made up of 14 amino acids. Germline assignment: CDR1 MNHEY and CDR2 SVGEGT. CDR3 DNA sequence: TGTGCCAGCAGTTACTCTGTACGGCAAGAGACCCAGTACTTC. It yields the protein CASSYSVRQETQYF.

This clonotype was picked up a small number of times. The chain couples TRBV7-2 to TRBJ1-2; D is perhaps TRBD1 (5 bases). The CDR3 sequence is 17 residues long. Germline-derived CDR1 and CDR2 are SGHTA and FQGNSA. Trimming removed 0 bases at V and 5 bases at J, with 19 bases between. The DNA of the CDR3 is TGTGCCAGCAGCTTAGCGCGAGACAGAATTTCGGGTTATGGCTACACCTTC. It encodes CASSLARDRISGYGYTF.

This clonotype has more than one count but fewer than ten. This may be a read error: a much more frequent sequence differs by one nucleotide. V is TRBV27 and J is TRBJ2-7, with 10 bases fitting TRBD1. The CDR3 spans 16 residues. Germline V gene data show CDR1 as MNHEY and CDR2 as SMNVEV (reference sequence). With V trimmed by 6 bases and J by 3 bases, 11 bases remained unmatched. CDR3: CASRFSPGTGVYEQYF. Here the CDR3 DNA reads TGTGCCAGCAGGTTTTCCCCCGGGACAGGGGTCTACGAGCAGTACTTC.

This chain uses TRBV29-1 with TRBJ2-4, with D perhaps TRBD1 (5 bases). V was trimmed by 7 bases and J by 0 bases, leaving 10 bases between them. CDR1 SQVTM and CDR2 ANQGSEA come from the germline V gene. The CDR3 covers 13 residues. DNA for the CDR3: TGCAGCGCCGAGCAGGGAGCCAAAAACATTCAGTACTTC. Amino acid sequence: CSAEQGAKNIQYF.